The 22 T cell receptor beta chains below all came from one sample that was sequenced in a study of identical twins. One entry per CDR3 protein, called by TCRdb with MiXCR from the 5' RACE reads. Of 400,000 to 500,000 distinct CDR3 sequences listed, roughly an eighth are singletons. These sequences were also reported in another study, on yellow fever vaccine responses in identical twins.

The sequenced sample consisted of CD4+ T cells sorted from blood. Receptor source: a woman aged 18-29 years in good health.

Many counts were recorded for this clonotype. The V gene is TRBV9, the J gene TRBJ1-6, with TRBD1 matching 8 bases. Germline trimming cut 5 bases from V and 9 bases from J; bases unmatched to any gene: 7. Germline loops: CDR1 SGDLS, CDR2 YYNGEE. This CDR3 region has 14 residues. The CDR3 DNA follows: TGTGCCAGCAGTGTTGGACAGGGTGGTTCACCCCTCCACTTT. Protein: CASSVGQGGSPLHF.

This clonotype was seen ten or more times. V and J are TRBV7-2 and TRBJ1-5; no clear D. The germline CDR1 and CDR2 sequences are SGHTA and FQGNSA. V lost 1 base, J lost 4 bases, and 8 bases lay in between. CDR3 size: 14 residues. CDR3 loop: CASSLVAVNQPQHF. CDR3 bases: TGTGCCAGCAGCTTAGTGGCAGTTAATCAGCCCCAGCATTTT.

This clonotype was detected only a few times. The chain uses TRBV24-1 and TRBJ2-5; TRBD1 matches at 7 bases. With V trimmed by 8 bases and J by 3 bases, 2 bases remained unmatched. The germline CDR1 and CDR2 sequences are KGHDR and SFDVKD. The CDR3 is made up of 12 amino acids. The CDR3 coding sequence is TGTGCCACCATAGGGGGCGAAGAGACCCAGTACTTC. Its protein product is CATIGGEETQYF.

Comments on this clonotype: One base away lies a much larger clone, so this may be a sequencing read error. J is TRBJ1-3 and V is TRBV20-1; D is unclear. The germline V gene encodes CDR1 DFQATT and CDR2 SNEGSKA (reference sequence). V lost 2 bases to trimming and J lost 0 bases, with 8 bases between them. The CDR3 has 14 residues. Here the CDR3 reads CSARRVDSGNTIYF. The CDR3 DNA reads as TGCAGTGCTAGAAGGGTGGACTCTGGAAACACCATATATTTT.

This clonotype turned up a few times. This sequence joins TRBV7-9 and TRBJ2-3; the match to TRBD2 covers 7 bases. With V trimmed by 4 bases and J by 2 bases, 9 bases remained unmatched. The CDR3 runs to 16 residues. Germline V gives CDR1 SEHNR, CDR2 FQNEAQ (reference sequence). DNA of the CDR3: TGTGCCAGCAGCTGGGGGGGGGGACTGGACACAGATACGCAGTATTTT. It yields the protein CASSWGGGLDTDTQYF.

This clonotype has a count of ten or more. The J gene is TRBJ1-1, the V gene TRBV9, with D uncertain. Germline V gene data show CDR1 as SGDLS and CDR2 as YYNGEE. This CDR3 is 12 amino acids long. The V and J ends lost 4 bases and 7 bases respectively, with 11 bases between them. In DNA, the CDR3 is TGTGCCAGCAGCCCAACCGGTAGTGAAGCTTTCTTT. It translates to CASSPTGSEAFF.

In this sample, this clonotype turned up many times. J is TRBJ1-1 and V is TRBV29-1; D is unresolved. CDR3 length: 12 amino acids. Germline V gene lookup returns CDR1 SQVTM and CDR2 ANQGSEA. Trimming shortened V by 2 bases and J by 0 bases, and 4 bases separated the two germline ends. CDR3 nucleotides: TGCAGCGTTGAACCGGTGAACACTGAAGCTTTCTTT. This translates into CSVEPVNTEAFF.

This clonotype was recorded a few times. The chain recombines TRBV20-1 with TRBJ2-1, with D unclear. The germline V gene has CDR1 DFQATT and CDR2 SNEGSKA (reference sequence). Trimming removed 0 bases at V and 7 bases at J, with 4 bases between. CDR3 length equals 11 residues. The CDR3 protein is CSARDRNEQFF. Here the CDR3 DNA reads TGCAGTGCTAGAGATAGGAATGAGCAGTTCTTC.

Ten or more counts support this clonotype. The chain links TRBV11-2 to TRBJ2-4; D is perhaps TRBD2 (5 bases). The V gene lost 1 base and the J gene lost 3 bases, with 16 bases spanning the gap. The CDR3 has 17 residues. Germline CDR1 and CDR2: SGHAT and FQNNGV. The CDR3 protein is CASSLVLSGFGKNIQYF. As DNA, the CDR3 is TGTGCCAGCAGCTTAGTATTATCGGGGTTTGGCAAAAACATTCAGTACTTC.

This clonotype was observed a handful of times. The genes are TRBV18 and TRBJ1-1, with D unresolved. Germline V gives CDR1 KGHSH, CDR2 LQKENI. V was pared by 3 bases and J by 0 bases, with 5 bases between. The CDR3 has 13 amino acids. CDR3 amino acids: CASSPNVNTEAFF. In nucleotides, the CDR3 is TGTGCCAGCTCACCGAACGTGAACACTGAAGCTTTCTTT.

The V call is TRBV2, the J call TRBJ2-3; no clear D gene. Germline V gene lookup returns CDR1 SNHLY and CDR2 FYNNEI. V was clipped by 3 bases and J by 4 bases, with 8 bases between them. This CDR3 region has 13 residues. CDR3 sequence (DNA): TGTGCCAGCAGTGATCGCCTGCCAGATACGCAGTATTTT. The encoded protein is CASSDRLPDTQYF.

The chain combines TRBV20-1 with TRBJ2-7; a possible D gene is TRBD2 (6 bases). V gave up 2 bases and J gave up 1 base, with 12 bases separating them. Germline V gives CDR1 DFQATT, CDR2 SNEGSKA (reference sequence). This CDR3 comprises 14 residues. The CDR3 loop is CSARPGLGSYEQYF. The CDR3, as DNA: TGCAGTGCTAGACCGGGACTGGGGTCCTACGAGCAGTACTTC.

This clonotype was counted only a few times. The chain combines TRBV5-1 with TRBJ2-3; the match to TRBD2 covers 13 bases. CDR1 SGHRS and CDR2 YFSETQ come from the germline V gene. V lost 4 bases, J lost 6 bases, and 8 bases stayed unmatched. CDR3 length equals 16 residues. For the CDR3, the DNA is TGCGCCAGCAGCACCGGACTAGCGGGGGCCATGGATACGCAGTATTTT. Translated, it gives CASSTGLAGAMDTQYF. The variable domain in full, completed from reference TRBV5-1 and TRBJ2-3, reads KAGVTQTPRYLIKTRGQQVTLSCSPISGHRSVSWYQQTPGQGLQFLFEYFSETQRNKGNFPGRFSGRQFSNSRSEMNVSTLELGDSALYLCASSTGLAGAMDTQYFGPGTRLTVL.

V and J are TRBV7-9 and TRBJ2-3, with D possibly TRBD2 on 6 matching bases. CDR1 is SEHNR and CDR2 is FQNEAQ in the germline V gene (reference sequence). Trimming took 8 bases from V and 1 from J, leaving 13 bases between them. The CDR3 contains 14 residues. Written as DNA, the CDR3 is TGTGCCAGCGTTGGGGGGAAAGGCACAGATACGCAGTATTTT. Its protein product is CASVGGKGTDTQYF.

V is TRBV5-4 and J is TRBJ2-1; D call uncertain. Germline assignment: CDR1 SGHNT and CDR2 YYREEE (reference sequence). The CDR3 contains 13 residues. Between the trimmed V and J ends, which lost 4 bases and 15 bases, there was a span of 20 bases. CDR3 sequence: CASSKPDALRRFF. The DNA for the CDR3 is TGTGCCAGCAGCAAACCGGACGCATTGAGGCGGTTCTTC.

The J gene is TRBJ2-7, the V gene TRBV6-5; 8 positions match TRBD2. Germline V gives CDR1 MNHEY, CDR2 SVGAGI. The J segment lost 2 bases and the V segment lost 2 bases, leaving 5 bases of the junction unmatched. This CDR3 comprises 15 residues. The CDR3 bases are TGTGCCAGCAGTTACGCCAGCGGGGGAACCTACGAGCAGTACTTC. It is translated as CASSYASGGTYEQYF.

This clonotype was counted between two and nine times. The chain has TRBV18 and TRBJ2-7; 11 positions match TRBD2. Germline values: CDR1 KGHSH, CDR2 LQKENI. The CDR3 extends over 15 amino acids. Trimming removed 1 base from V and 3 bases from J; junction bases left unmatched: 2. As DNA, the CDR3 is TGTGCCAGCTCACCACGACTAGCGGGGATCTACGAGCAGTACTTC. Translation: CASSPRLAGIYEQYF. The full variable domain, with the rest looked up from reference TRBV18 and TRBJ2-7, is NAGVMQNPRHLVRRRGQEARLRCSPMKGHSHVYWYRQLPEEGLKFMVYLQKENIIDESGMPKERFSAEFPKEGPSILRIQQVVRGDSAAYFCASSPRLAGIYEQYFGPGTRLTVT.

This clonotype was seen at least ten times. The V and J genes are TRBV12-3 or TRBV12-4 and TRBJ2-3, with D perhaps being TRBD1 or TRBD2 (6 bases each). Deletions cut 4 bases from V and 7 bases from J, with 12 bases between. This CDR3 is built from 13 residues. The CDR3 bases are TGTGCCAGCAGTTCCCGGGGGCGGAATACGCAGTATTTT. This encodes CASSSRGRNTQYF.

In its sample, this clonotype was seen a few times. V and J are TRBV3-1 and TRBJ2-3, with a tentative D call TRBD2 (6 bases). V dropped 2 bases and J dropped 13 bases, with 13 bases sitting between them. This CDR3 spans 12 amino acids. From germline, CDR1 is LGHDT and CDR2 YNNKEL (reference sequence). CDR3 nucleotides: TGTGCCAGCAGCCAACCCGGGGGAGAAGAGTATTTT. Encoded protein: CASSQPGGEEYF.

This clonotype occurred a few times. V usage is TRBV5-1 and J usage is TRBJ2-1, with TRBD2 identical over 13 bases. This CDR3 is built from 20 residues. The V gene end was trimmed by 2 bases and the J gene end by 3 bases; junction bases not matched to a gene: 14. From germline, CDR1 is SGHRS and CDR2 YFSETQ. The CDR3 DNA is TGCGCCAGCAGCTTTCTCGGACTAGCGGGAGTAGGGGAGGGCTACAATGAGCAGTTCTTC. This translates into CASSFLGLAGVGEGYNEQFF.

This clonotype has at least ten counts. The chain joins TRBV9 to TRBJ1-6; D not resolved. V dropped 0 bases and J dropped 8 bases, with 6 bases sitting between them. The CDR3 runs to 13 residues. Germline V gene lookup returns CDR1 SGDLS and CDR2 YYNGEE. CDR3 DNA: TGTGCCAGCAGCGTAGGAAGGGATTCACCCCTCCACTTT. This encodes CASSVGRDSPLHF.

This clonotype was counted only a few times. The chain links TRBV29-1 to TRBJ2-1; TRBD2 matches at 8 bases. Germline trimming cut 7 bases from V and 5 bases from J; bases unmatched to any gene: 10. The germline V gene encodes CDR1 SQVTM and CDR2 ANQGSEA. The CDR3 extends over 14 amino acids. CDR3 in DNA: TGCAGCGCCCGGCTAGGACTAGCCCACAATGAGCAGTTCTTC. This gives the protein CSARLGLAHNEQFF.